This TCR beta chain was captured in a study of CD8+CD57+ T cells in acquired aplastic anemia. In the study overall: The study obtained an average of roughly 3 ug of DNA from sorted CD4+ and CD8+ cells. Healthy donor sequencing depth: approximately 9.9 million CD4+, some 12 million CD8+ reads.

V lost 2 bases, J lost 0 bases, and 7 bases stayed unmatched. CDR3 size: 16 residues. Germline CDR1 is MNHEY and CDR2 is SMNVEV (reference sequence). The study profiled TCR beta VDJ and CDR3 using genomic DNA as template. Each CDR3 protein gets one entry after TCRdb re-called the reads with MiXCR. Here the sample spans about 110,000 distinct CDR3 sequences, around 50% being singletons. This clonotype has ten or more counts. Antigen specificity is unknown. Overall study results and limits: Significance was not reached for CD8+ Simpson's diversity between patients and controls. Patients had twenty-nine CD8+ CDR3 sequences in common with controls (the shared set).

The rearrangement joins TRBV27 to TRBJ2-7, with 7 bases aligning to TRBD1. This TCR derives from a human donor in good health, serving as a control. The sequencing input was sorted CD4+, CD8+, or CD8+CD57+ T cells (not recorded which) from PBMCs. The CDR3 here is CASSLAGTVSSYEQYF. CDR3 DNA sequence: TGTGCCAGCAGTTTAGCCGGGACAGTAAGCTCCTACGAGCAGTACTTC.